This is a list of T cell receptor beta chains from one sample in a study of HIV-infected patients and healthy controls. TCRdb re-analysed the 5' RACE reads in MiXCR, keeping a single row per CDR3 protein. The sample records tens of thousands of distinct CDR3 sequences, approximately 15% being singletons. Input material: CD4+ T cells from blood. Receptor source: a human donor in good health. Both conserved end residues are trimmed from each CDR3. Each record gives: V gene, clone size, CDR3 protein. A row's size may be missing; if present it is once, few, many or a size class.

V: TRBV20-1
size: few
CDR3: SASSSVNNYGYT

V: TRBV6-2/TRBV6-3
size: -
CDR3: ASSYPLSPGLPTYEQY

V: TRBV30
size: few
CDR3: AWSAGGGNTGELF

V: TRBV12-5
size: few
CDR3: ASNPGRAYEQY

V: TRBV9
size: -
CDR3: ASSGGRASWNEQF

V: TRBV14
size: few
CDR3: ASSQAGRTPPLH

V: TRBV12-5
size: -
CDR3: ASGSAVAGGPDTQY

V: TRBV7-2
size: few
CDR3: ASSSYQQTYNEQF

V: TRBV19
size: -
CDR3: ASSVRGGNQPQH

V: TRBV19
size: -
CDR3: ASSYPGTGNNEQF

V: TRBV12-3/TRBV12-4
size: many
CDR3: ASSTRKTGLTEAF